Listed below are T cell receptor beta chains from one sample, sequenced in a study of shared clonotypes between healthy human individuals. This table comes from immunoSEQ multiplex PCR, and its TCRdb copy is limited to in-frame clones, with some not included. The sample holds 1.5 million to 1.9 million clones, 95% to 99% seen once. Sequencing used naive CD4+ T cells sorted from blood. These receptor sequences come from a man between 25 and 39 years old in good health. The CDR3 runs from the conserved cysteine through the conserved F or W. The order of the fields is CDR3 protein, CDR3 DNA, V gene, D gene, J gene. A D gene is named only where the DNA matches it firmly.

CARIYWPGANYGYTF | TGTGCCAGAATTTACTGGCCGGGGGCTAACTATGGCTACACCTTC | TRBV2 | NA | TRBJ1-2
CASSFGGLSSYEQYF | TGTGCCAGCAGTTTCGGAGGATTGAGCTCCTACGAGCAGTACTTC | TRBV27 | NA | TRBJ2-7
CASTKYRGRGTEAFF | TGTGCCAGCACCAAATACAGGGGGCGGGGCACTGAAGCTTTCTTT | TRBV28 | TRBD1 | TRBJ1-1
CASSQAGTGVDNEQFF | TGTGCCAGCAGCCAGGCCGGGACAGGGGTAGACAATGAGCAGTTCTTC | TRBV16 | TRBD1 | TRBJ2-1
CASRRLAGGVNEQYF | TGTGCCAGCAGGAGACTAGCGGGAGGTGTAAACGAGCAGTACTTC | TRBV6-5 | TRBD2 | TRBJ2-7
CASSPPQTGPEQYF | TGTGCCAGCAGCCCGCCCCAGACAGGGCCCGAGCAGTACTTC | TRBV11-3 | TRBD1 | TRBJ2-7
CASSVTSYGYTF | TGTGCCAGCAGCGTTACGTCCTATGGCTACACCTTC | TRBV7-2 | NA | TRBJ1-2
CSVDGSGEQFF | TGCAGCGTTGATGGGTCTGGTGAGCAGTTCTTC | TRBV29-1 | NA | TRBJ2-1
CASSLNRASYEQYF | TGTGCCAGCTCGTTGAACAGGGCCTCCTACGAGCAGTACTTC | TRBV18 | NA | TRBJ2-7
CASRGGGQGNQPQHF | TGTGCCAGCCGAGGGGGGGGACAGGGGAATCAGCCCCAGCATTTT | TRBV28 | TRBD1 | TRBJ1-5
CASSLLAGGPPDTQYF | TGTGCCAGCAGCTTGTTAGCGGGAGGGCCCCCAGATACGCAGTATTTT | TRBV7-6 | TRBD2 | TRBJ2-3